This TCR beta chain was obtained from a study of blood T cell repertoires in COVID-19. Study-wide background: Italy, Spain and the United States were the sources of the convalescent and acute COVID-19 samples.

Germline lookup yields CDR1 MNHEY and CDR2 SVGAGI. This CDR3 has 13 residues. Trimming left V 5 bases short and J 7 bases short, with 15 bases between. Clones were read by immunoSEQ multiplex PCR, and TCRdb kept only the in-frame ones, dropping some. The sample gives fewer than 250,000 clones, 87% of which show up once; roughly 7.1% is in the top ten. The source is a man under 40 in a cohort exposed to, infected with or recovered from COVID-19 (not recorded which). V and J are TRBV6-5 and TRBJ2-7; D is undetermined. Sequenced material: PBMCs or T cells enriched from blood (not recorded which). CDR3 amino acids: CASSLRPLREQYF. The CDR3 nucleotides are TGTGCCAGCAGTCTCCGGCCACTACGGGAGCAGTACTTC.